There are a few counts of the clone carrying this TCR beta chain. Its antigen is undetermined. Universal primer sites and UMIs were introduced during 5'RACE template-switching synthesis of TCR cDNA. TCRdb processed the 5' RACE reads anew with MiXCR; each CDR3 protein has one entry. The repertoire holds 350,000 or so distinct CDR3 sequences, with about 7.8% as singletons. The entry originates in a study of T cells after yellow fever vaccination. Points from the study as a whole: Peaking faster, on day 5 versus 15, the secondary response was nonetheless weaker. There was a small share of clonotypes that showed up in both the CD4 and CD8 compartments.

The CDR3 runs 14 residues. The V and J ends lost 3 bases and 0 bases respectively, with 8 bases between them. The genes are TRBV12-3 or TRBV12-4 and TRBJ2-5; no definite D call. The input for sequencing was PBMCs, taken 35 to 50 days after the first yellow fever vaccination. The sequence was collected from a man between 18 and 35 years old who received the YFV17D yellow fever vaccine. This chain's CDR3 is CASSFRGDQETQYF. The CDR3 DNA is TGTGCCAGCAGTTTTCGTGGCGACCAAGAGACCCAGTACTTC.